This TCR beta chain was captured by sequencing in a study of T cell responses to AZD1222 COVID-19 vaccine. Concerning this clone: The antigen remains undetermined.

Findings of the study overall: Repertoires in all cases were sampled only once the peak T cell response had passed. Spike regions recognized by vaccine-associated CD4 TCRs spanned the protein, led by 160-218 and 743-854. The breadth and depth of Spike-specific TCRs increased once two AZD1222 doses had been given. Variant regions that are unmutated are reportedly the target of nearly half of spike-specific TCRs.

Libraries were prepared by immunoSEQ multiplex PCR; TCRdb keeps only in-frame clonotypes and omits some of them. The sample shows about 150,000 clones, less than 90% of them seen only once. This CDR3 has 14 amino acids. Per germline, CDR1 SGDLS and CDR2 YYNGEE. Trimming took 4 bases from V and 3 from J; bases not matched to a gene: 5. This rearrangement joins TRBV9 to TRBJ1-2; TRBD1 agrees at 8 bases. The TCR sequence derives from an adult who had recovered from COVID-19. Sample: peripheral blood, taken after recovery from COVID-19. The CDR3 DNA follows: TGTGCCAGCAGCAAGGCGGGACAGGACTATGGCTACACCTTC. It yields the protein CASSKAGQDYGYTF.